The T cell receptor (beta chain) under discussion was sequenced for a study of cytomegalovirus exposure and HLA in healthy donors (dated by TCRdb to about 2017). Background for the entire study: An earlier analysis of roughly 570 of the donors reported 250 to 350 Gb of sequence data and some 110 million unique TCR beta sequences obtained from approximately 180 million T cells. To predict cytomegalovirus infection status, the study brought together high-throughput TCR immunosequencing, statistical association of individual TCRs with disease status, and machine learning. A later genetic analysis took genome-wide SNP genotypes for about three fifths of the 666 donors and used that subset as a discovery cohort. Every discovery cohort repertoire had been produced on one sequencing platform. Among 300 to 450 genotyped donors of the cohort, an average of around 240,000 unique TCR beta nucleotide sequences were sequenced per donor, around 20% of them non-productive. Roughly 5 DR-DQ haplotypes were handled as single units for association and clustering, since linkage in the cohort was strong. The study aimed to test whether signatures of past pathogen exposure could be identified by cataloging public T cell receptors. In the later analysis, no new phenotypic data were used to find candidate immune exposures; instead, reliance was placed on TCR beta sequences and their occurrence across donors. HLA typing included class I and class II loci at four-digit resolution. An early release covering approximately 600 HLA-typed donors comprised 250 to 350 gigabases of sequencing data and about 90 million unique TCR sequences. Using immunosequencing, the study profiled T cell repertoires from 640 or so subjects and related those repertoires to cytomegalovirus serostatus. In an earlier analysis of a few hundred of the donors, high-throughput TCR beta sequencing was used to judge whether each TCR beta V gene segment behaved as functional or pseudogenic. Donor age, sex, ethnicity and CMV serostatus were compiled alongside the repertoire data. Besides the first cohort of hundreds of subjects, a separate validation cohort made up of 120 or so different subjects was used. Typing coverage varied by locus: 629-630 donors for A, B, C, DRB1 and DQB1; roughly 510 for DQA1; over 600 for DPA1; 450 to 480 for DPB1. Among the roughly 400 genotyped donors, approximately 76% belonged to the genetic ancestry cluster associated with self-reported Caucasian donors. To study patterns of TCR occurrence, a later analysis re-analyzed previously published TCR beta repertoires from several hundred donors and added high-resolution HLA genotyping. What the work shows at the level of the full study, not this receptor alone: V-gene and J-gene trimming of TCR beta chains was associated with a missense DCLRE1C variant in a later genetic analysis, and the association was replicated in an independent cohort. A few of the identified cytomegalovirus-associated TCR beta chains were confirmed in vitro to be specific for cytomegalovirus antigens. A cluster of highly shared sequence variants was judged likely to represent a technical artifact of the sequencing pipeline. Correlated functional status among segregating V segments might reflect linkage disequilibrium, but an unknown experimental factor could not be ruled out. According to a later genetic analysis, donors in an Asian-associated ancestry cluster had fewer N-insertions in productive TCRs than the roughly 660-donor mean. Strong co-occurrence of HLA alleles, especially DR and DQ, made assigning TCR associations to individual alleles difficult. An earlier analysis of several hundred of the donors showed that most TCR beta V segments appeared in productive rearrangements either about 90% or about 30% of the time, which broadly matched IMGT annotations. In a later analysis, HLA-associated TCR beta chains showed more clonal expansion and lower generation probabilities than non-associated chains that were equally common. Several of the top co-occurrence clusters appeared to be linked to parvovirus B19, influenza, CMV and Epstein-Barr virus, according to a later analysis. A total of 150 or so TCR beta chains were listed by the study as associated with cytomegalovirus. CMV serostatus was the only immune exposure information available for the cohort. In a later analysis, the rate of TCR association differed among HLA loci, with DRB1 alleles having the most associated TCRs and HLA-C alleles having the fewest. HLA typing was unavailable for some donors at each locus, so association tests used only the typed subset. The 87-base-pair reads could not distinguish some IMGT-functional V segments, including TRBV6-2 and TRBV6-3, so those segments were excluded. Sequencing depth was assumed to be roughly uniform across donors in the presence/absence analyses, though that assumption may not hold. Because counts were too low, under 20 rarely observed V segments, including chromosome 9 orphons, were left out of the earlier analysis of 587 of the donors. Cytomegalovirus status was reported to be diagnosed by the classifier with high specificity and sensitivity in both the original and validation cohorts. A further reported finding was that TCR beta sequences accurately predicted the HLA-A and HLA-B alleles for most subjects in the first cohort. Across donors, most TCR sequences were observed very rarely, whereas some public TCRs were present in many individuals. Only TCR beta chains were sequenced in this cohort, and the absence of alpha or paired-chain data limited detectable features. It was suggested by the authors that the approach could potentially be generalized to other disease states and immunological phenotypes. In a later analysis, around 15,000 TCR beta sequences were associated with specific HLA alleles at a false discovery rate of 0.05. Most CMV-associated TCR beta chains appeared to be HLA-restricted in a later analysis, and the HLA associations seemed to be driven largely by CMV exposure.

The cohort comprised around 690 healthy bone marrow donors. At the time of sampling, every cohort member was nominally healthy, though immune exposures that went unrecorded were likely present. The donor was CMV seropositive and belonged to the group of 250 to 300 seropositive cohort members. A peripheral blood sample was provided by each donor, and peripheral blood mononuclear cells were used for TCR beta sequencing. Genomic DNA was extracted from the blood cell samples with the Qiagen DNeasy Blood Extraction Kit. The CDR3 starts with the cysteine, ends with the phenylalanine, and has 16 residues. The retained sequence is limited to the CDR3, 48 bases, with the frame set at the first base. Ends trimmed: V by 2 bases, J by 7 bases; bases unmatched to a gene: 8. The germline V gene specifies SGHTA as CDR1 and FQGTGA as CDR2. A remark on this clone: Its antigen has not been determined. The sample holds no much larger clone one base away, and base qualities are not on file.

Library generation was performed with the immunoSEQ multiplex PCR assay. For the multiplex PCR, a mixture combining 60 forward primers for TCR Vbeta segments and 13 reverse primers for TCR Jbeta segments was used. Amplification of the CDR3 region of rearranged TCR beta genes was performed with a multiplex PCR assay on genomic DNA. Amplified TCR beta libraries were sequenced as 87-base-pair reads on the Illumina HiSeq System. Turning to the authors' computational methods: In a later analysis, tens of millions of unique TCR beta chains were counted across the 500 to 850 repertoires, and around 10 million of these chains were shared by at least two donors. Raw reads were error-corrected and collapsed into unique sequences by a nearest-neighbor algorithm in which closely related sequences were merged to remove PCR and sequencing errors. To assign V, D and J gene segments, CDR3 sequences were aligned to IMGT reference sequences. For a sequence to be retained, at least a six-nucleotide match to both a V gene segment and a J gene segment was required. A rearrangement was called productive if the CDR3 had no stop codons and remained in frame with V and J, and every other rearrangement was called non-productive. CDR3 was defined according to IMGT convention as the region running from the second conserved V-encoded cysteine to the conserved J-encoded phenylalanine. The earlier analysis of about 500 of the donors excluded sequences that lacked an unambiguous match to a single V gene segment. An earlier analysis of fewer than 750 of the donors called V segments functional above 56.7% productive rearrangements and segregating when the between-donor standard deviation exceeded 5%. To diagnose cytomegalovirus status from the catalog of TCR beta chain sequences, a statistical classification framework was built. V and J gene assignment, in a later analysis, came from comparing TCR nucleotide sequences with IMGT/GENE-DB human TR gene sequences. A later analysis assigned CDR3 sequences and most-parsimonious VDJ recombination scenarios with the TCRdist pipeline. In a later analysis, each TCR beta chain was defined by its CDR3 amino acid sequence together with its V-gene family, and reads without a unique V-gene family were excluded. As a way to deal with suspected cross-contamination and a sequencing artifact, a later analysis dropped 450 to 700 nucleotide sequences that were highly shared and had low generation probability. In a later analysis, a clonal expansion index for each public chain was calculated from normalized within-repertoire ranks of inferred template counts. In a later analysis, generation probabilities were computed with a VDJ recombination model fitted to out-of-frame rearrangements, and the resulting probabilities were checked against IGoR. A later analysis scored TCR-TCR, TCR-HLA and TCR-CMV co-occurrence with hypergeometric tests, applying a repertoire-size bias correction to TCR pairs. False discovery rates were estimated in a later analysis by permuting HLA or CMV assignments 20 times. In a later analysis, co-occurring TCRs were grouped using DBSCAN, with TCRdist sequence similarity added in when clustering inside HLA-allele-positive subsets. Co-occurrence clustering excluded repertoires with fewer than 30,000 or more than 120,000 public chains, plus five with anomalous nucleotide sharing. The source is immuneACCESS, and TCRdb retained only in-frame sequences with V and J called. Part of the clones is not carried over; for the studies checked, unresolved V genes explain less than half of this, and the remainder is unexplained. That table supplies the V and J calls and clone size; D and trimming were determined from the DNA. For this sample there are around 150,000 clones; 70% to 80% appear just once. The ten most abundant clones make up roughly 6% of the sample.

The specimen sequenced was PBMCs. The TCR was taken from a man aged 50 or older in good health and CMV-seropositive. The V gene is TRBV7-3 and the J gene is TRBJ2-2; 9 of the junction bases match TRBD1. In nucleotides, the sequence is TGTGCCAGCAGCTTAGCTACAGGGGGCGCCGGCGGGGAGCTGTTTTTT. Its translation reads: CASSLATGGAGGELFF.